Described below is a single T cell receptor (beta chain) sequence and its context. As yet, its antigen is unknown. V shed 3 bases and J 4 bases; nucleotides not matched to a gene: 6. This CDR3 comprises 14 residues. Germline loops: CDR1 KGHSH, CDR2 LQKENI. As it was prepared, the TCRbeta library received unique molecular identifiers. Each CDR3 protein is one row after TCRdb ran MiXCR on the PCR reads. The table shows fewer than 1 million distinct CDR3 sequences, with about 15% occurring only once. The entry originates in a study of T-cell reconstitution after alpha-beta-depleted transplantation in children. General study points: Reportedly, only several hundred clones from non-depleted graft cells drove alpha-beta T-cell counts at about two months. Elevated TCRbeta diversity at day 60 was traced, in some patients, to surviving recipient T cells and thymic progenitors.

This rearrangement joins TRBV18 to TRBJ2-7; 7 nucleotides align to TRBD1. This receptor was taken from a male patient younger than 18 who had a stem cell transplant for acute lymphoblastic leukemia, so the T cells may come from the graft donor. Sample: PBMCs, mostly from graft donor cells, taken 360 days after TCRalphabeta/CD19-depleted stem cell transplant. The CDR3 nucleotides are TGTGCCAGCTCACCGATGACAGGGAGATACGAGCAGTACTTC. It codes for CASSPMTGRYEQYF.